This TCR beta chain was recovered during a study of shared clonotypes between healthy human individuals (dated by TCRdb to about 2020). As for the study more broadly: Two women and three men aged 18 to 49 years were included in the cohort. For each donor, CD4 naive and CD4 memory were each given three plates, CD8 naive was given two plates, and CD8 memory was given one plate. To estimate repertoire size and how much clonotypes are shared between individuals, the study performed deep sequencing of blood TCR repertoires from a few healthy adults. Libraries were prepared and TCR repertoires were sequenced by different laboratories using diverse techniques, in order to increase sequencing depth and limit assay-specific biases. Leukapheresis yielded between about 0.94 and 9 billion PBMCs per donor.

General study outcomes and caveats: Across several donors, roughly 5.1% of naive CD4, roughly 3.8% of naive CD8, under 2.5% of memory CD4, and about 0.44% of memory CD8 clonotypes were shared. Higher generation probabilities were observed for clonotypes shared by all four sorted-subset donors than for non-shared clonotypes. Based on pairwise subsampling, the degree of clonotype sharing among donors was expected to be affected by sequencing depth. Rarefaction of sorted-subset datasets indicated incomplete sequencing despite the large sequencing depth. Because the study included only a small number of donors, the genetic and exposure-history diversity represented was limited. Estimated clonotype richness was generally larger for naive than for memory subsets. Sampling was restricted to blood, and TCR repertoires in tissue are likely to differ from TCR repertoires in blood.

As for this clone: The antigen it binds to is not known. Qualities for individual bases were not recorded, and no much larger clone is one base off.

Healthy HIV-negative adults with no recently reported acute infections or vaccinations were included as donors. All donors were Caucasian adults living in Nashville, Tennessee, USA. CD4+ T cells were enriched by magnetic negative selection, after which naive cells were positively selected on CD45RA and the negative fraction was taken as the memory subset. Blood was collected by leukapheresis, and PBMCs were isolated by Ficoll-Histopaque density gradient centrifugation and then cryopreserved in liquid nitrogen vapor phase. Purity and quantity of every magnetically sorted T cell population were checked by analytical flow cytometry. Genomic DNA was isolated from each sorted fraction and quantified by UV absorbance on a Nanodrop 2000c. TCR CDR3 regions were amplified from genomic DNA by multiplex PCR using the deep immunoSEQ assay. Genomic DNA extracted from each cell subset was distributed evenly over all wells of several immunoSEQ 96-well plates, and each plate served as one replicate. Each replicate PCR for sorted subsets received about 0.2 ug genomic DNA, equal to some 32,000 T cell genomes. Purified libraries were measured with a Qubit 3.0 fluorometer, size-checked on a Bioanalyzer 2100, and measured again with the KAPA Library Quantification kit. Every immunoSEQ 96-well plate was sequenced on a dedicated single-read 150-cycle Illumina NextSeq 550 flow cell. In the authors' own workflow: The immunoSEQ output contained only junctional sequences without quality scores, so filtering could not match that applied to full-length reads. To assign V/J genes and CDR3, sequences were annotated using PyIR, a Python wrapper for IgBLAST v1.9, with IMGT germline references. Reads were filtered out if the reads had weak V/J assignments (E-value above 1e-6), no CDR3, stop codons, out-of-frame junctions, or ambiguous translated residues. V3J clonotypes were defined as sequences sharing the same inferred V gene, J gene, and CDR3 amino acid sequence. The percentage overlap between two repertoires was calculated by dividing the number of shared unique clonotypes by the size of the smaller repertoire. Repertoire richness was assessed with RTK rarefaction, the Chao1 estimator, and Recon v2.1 estimates of unobserved clonotypes. OLGA was used to compute generation probabilities for all TCRbeta clonotypes that the gDNA method yielded from several donors. In TCRdb, the immuneACCESS table is reduced to in-frame sequences with V and J assigned. These tables do not hold every clone; where another copy was compared, an unresolved V gene accounts for under half, and the others remain unexplained. V and J calls and clone size follow that table, whereas D and trimming were derived from the DNA. For this sample the table gives more than 1,200,000 clones, of which less than 99% were detected only once. The ten largest clones capture approximately 0.4% of the sample.

From the cysteine through the phenylalanine, the CDR3 covers 15 amino acids. The kept DNA is CDR3 alone, 45 bases in frame from the first base. Based on the germline V gene, the CDR1 and CDR2 sequences are SNHLY and FYNNEI. Trimmed from V: 7 bases; trimmed from J: 4 bases; junction bases lacking a gene match: 12. The source is a man aged 25 to 40 in good health. Sequenced input: naive CD4+ T cells sorted from blood. Sample cell subset or site, as interpreted from the label and publication: CD45RA+ positively selected. The sequence joins TRBV2 to TRBJ2-5, with 7 bases matching TRBD2. The CDR3: CASKLSGQGRETQYF. The bases are TGTGCCAGCAAACTTAGCGGGCAGGGCCGAGAGACCCAGTACTTC.